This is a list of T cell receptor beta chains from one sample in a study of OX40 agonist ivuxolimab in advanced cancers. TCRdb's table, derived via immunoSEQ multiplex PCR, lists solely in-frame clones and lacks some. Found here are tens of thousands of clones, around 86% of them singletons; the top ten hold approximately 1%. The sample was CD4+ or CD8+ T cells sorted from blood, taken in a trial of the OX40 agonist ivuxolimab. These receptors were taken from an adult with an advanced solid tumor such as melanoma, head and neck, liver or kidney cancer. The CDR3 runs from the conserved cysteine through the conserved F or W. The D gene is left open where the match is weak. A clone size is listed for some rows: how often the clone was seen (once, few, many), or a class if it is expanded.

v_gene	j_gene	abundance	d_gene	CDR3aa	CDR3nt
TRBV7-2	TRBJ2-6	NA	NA	CASSLAPAGSGANVLTF	TGTGCCAGCAGCTTGGCCCCGGCAGGCTCTGGGGCCAACGTCCTGACTTTC
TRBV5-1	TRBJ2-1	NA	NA	CASSLGDFAGSYNEQFF	TGCGCCAGCAGCTTGGGGGACTTCGCGGGCTCCTACAATGAGCAGTTCTTC
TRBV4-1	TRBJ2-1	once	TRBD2	CASSQQAIAGGPRNEQFF	TGCGCCAGCAGCCAGCAAGCCATAGCGGGAGGGCCTCGGAATGAGCAGTTCTTC
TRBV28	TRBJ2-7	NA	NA	CASSFGLLTYEQYF	TGTGCCAGCAGTTTCGGCCTGCTCACCTACGAGCAGTACTTC
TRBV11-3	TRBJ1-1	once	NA	CASSPSGGLNTEAFF	TGTGCCAGCAGCCCCTCGGGGGGGTTGAACACTGAAGCTTTCTTT
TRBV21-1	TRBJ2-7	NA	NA	CASSKLGLAYEQYF	TGTGCCAGCAGCAAACTGGGGTTAGCCTACGAGCAGTACTTC
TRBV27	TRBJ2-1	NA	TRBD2	CASSSGLAGVDEQFF	TGTGCCAGCAGTTCGGGACTAGCGGGAGTGGATGAGCAGTTCTTC
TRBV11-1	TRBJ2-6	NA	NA	CASSPRTGQSSGANVLTF	TGTGCCAGCAGCCCACGGACCGGACAGAGCTCTGGGGCCAACGTCCTGACTTTC
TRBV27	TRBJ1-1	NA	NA	CASSFLGTEAFF	TGTGCCAGCAGTTTCCTGGGCACTGAAGCTTTCTTT
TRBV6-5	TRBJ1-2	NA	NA	CASRTRRHYGYTF	TGTGCCAGTCGGACGAGGAGACACTATGGCTACACCTTC
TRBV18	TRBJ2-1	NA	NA	CASSPRGSYNEQFF	TGTGCCAGCTCACCACGCGGCTCCTACAATGAGCAGTTCTTC
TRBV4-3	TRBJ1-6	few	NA	CASSQDLTVSLNSPLHF	TGCGCCAGCAGCCAAGATCTAACAGTCTCCCTCAATTCACCCCTCCACTTT
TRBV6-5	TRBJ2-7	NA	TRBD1	CASTPGQGAASEQYF	TGTGCCAGCACCCCGGGACAGGGGGCAGCGTCCGAGCAGTACTTC
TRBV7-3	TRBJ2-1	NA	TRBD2	CASSSYGLADYNEQFF	TGTGCCAGCAGCTCCTATGGACTAGCGGACTACAATGAGCAGTTCTTC
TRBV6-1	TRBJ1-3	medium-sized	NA	CASRPASGNTIYF	TGTGCCAGCAGGCCCGCCTCTGGAAACACCATATATTTT
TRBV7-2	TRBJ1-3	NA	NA	CASSLVGGVSGNTIYF	TGTGCCAGCAGCTTAGTCGGAGGGGTCTCTGGAAACACCATATATTTT
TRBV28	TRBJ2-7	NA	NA	CASSSGPPAIYEQYF	TGTGCCAGCAGTTCAGGCCCCCCTGCTATCTACGAGCAGTACTTC
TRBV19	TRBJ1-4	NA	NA	CASHPQDTREKLFF	TGTGCCAGTCACCCGCAGGATACCCGTGAAAAACTGTTTTTT
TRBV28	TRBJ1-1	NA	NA	CASSPGTPNTEAFF	TGTGCCAGCAGCCCCGGGACACCAAACACTGAAGCTTTCTTT
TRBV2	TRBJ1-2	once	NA	CASSLSANYGYTF	TGTGCCAGCAGTTTGTCCGCTAACTATGGCTACACCTTC
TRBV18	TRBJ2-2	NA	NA	CASSRVEGGSTVGELFF	TGTGCCAGCTCACGAGTCGAAGGGGGGAGTACTGTCGGGGAGCTGTTTTTT
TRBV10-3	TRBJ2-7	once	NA	CAIRFGPSSYEQYF	TGTGCCATCAGGTTTGGACCGAGCTCCTACGAGCAGTACTTC
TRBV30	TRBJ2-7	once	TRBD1	CAWSVGGSTYEQYF	TGTGCCTGGAGTGTAGGGGGCAGTACCTACGAGCAGTACTTC
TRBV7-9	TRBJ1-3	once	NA	CASGEGGNTIYF	TGTGCCAGCGGAGAAGGGGGAAACACCATATATTTT
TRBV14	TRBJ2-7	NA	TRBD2	CASSHTSSGIPAAYEQYF	TGTGCCAGCAGCCATACCTCTAGCGGGATCCCGGCGGCCTACGAGCAGTACTTC
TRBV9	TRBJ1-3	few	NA	CASSVGIQGLAGNTIYF	TGTGCCAGCAGCGTAGGAATTCAGGGATTGGCTGGAAACACCATATATTTT
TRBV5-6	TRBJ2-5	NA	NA	CASSSLWGGGRRETQYF	TGTGCCAGCAGCTCCCTTTGGGGTGGGGGCCGGCGGGAGACCCAGTACTTC